Sequencing of this TCR beta chain was carried out in a study of graft-versus-host responses after intestinal transplantation. Study-wide background: Tacrolimus and steroids were given for about 3 years to all recipients after anti-thymocyte globulin induction.

General observations from the study: There was an association between peak levels of circulating GvH clones and early post-transplant HvG declines. Detection of GvH clones occurred in recipient marrow, and some had their first appearance in ileum or blood. Allograft clonal ratios (graft-versus-host to host-versus-graft) were high in patients who had graft-donor T cell macrochimerism.

Here immunoSEQ multiplex PCR was the method, and the copy in TCRdb shows in-frame clones only, minus some. The data contain about 90,000 clones, over 80% of them seen just once; the ten biggest clones take up roughly 15%. About this clone: What it binds is unknown.

V was cut by 0 bases and J by 2 bases, with 15 bases left in between. There are 16 residues in the CDR3. Germline CDR1 is SGHRS and CDR2 is YFSETQ. The receptor was derived from a human donor who received an intestinal transplant. The sequencing here drew on unstimulated CD8+ T cells sorted from spleen or lymph node cells, taken before intestinal transplant. The J gene is TRBJ2-7, the V gene TRBV5-1, with D possibly matching TRBD2 (5 bases). The CDR3 reads CASSLALGLRAYEQYF. The CDR3 DNA follows: TGCGCCAGCAGCTTGGCCCTCGGGCTGCGGGCCTACGAGCAGTACTTC.